This record concerns one T cell receptor (beta chain) sequence. This sample stems from a study of blood T cell repertoires in COVID-19. Study-wide background: Samples representing acute and convalescent COVID-19 were sourced from the United States, Italy and Spain. T cells, B-cell-depleted T cells, or PBMCs supplied cDNA or gDNA.

Trimming removed 2 bases from V and 4 bases from J, with 11 bases in between. This CDR3 is built from 14 residues. Looked up from germline, CDR1 is MGHRA and CDR2 is YSYEKL. In the study's own analysis: It was from reference gene primer amplification that nucleated cell counts were estimated. Profiled with immunoSEQ multiplex PCR; TCRdb holds only in-frame clones, not every one. V, J and clone size derive from that table, while D and trimming were established from the DNA sequence. Of some 220,000 clones listed, around 84% are singletons. The chain links TRBV4-1 to TRBJ1-2; tentatively, D is TRBD1 (5 bases). Sample: peripheral blood. The clonotype originates from a man aged 50-60 years with active or convalescent COVID-19. The CDR3, as DNA: TGCGCCAGCAGCCAAACGGGGGGAGTCTATGGCTACACCTTC. This translates into CASSQTGGVYGYTF.